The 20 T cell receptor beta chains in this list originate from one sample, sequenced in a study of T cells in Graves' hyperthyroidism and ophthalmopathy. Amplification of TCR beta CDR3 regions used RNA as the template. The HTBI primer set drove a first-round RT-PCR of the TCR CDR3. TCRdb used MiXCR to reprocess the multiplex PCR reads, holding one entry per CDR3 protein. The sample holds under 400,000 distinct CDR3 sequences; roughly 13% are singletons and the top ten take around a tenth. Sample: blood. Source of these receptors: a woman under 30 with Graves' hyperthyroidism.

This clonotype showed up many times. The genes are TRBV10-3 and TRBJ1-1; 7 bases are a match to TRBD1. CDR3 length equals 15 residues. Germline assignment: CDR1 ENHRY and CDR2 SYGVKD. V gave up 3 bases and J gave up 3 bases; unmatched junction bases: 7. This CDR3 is CAISDHRGTDTEAFF. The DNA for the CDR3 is TGTGCCATCAGTGACCACAGGGGAACGGACACTGAAGCTTTCTTT.

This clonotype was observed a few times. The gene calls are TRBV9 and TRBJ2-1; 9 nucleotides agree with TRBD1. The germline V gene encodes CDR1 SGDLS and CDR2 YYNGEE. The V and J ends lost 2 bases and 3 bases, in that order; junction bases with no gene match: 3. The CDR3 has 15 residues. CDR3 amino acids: CASSVGTGNYNEQFF. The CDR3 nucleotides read TGTGCCAGCAGCGTGGGGACAGGGAACTACAATGAGCAGTTCTTC.

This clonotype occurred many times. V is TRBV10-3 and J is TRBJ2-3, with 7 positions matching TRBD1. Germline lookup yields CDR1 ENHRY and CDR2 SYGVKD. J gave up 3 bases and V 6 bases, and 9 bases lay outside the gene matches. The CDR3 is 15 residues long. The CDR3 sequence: CAISLPGQRTDTQYF. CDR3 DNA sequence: TGTGCCATCAGCCTACCGGGACAGCGTACAGATACGCAGTATTTT.

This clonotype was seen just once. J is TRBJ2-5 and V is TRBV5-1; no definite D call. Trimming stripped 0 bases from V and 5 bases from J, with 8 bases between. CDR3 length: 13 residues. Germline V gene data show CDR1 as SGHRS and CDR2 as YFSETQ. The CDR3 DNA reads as TGCGCCAGCAGCTTGGTCAAAGGGGAGACCCAGTACTTC. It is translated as CASSLVKGETQYF.

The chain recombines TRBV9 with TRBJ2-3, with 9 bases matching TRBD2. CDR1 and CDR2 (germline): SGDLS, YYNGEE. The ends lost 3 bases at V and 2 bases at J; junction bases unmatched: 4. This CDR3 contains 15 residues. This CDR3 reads CASSAGLALTDTQYF. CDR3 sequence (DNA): TGTGCCAGCAGCGCGGGACTAGCCCTCACAGATACGCAGTATTTT.

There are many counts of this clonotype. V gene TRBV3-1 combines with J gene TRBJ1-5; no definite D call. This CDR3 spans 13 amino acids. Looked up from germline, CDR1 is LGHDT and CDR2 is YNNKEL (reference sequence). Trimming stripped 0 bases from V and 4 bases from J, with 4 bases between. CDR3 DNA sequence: TGTGCCAGCAGCCAAGACATAAATCAGCCCCAGCATTTT. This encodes CASSQDINQPQHF.

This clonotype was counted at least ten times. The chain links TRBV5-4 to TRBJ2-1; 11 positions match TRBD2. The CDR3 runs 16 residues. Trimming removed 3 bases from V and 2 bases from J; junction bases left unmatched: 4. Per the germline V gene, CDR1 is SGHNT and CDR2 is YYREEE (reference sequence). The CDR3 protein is CASSSGTSGTYNEQFF. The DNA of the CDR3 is TGTGCCAGCAGCTCAGGGACTAGCGGAACCTACAATGAGCAGTTCTTC. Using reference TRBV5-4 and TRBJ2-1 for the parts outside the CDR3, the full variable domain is ETGVTQSPTHLIKTRGQQVTLRCSSQSGHNTVSWYQQALGQGPQFIFQYYREEENGRGNFPPRFSGLQFPNYSSELNVNALELDDSALYLCASSSGTSGTYNEQFFGPGTRLTVL.

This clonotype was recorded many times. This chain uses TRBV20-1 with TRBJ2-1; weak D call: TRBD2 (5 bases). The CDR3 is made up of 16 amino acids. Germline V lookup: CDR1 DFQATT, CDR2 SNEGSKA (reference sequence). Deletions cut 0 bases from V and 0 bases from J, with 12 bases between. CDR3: CSARDQLEISYNEQFF. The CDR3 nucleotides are TGCAGTGCTAGAGATCAACTAGAGATCTCCTACAATGAGCAGTTCTTC.

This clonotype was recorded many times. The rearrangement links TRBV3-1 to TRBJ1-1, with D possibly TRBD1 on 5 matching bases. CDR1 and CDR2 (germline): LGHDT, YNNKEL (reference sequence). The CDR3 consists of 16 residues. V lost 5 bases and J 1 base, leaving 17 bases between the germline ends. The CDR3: CASSAHPGPANTEAFF. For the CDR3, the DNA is TGTGCCAGCAGCGCCCACCCGGGGCCGGCGAACACTGAAGCTTTCTTT.

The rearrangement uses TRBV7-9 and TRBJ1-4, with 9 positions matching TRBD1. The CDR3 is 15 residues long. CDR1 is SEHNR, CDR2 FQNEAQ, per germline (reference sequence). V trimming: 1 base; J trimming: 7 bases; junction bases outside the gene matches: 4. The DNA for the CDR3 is TGTGCCAGCAGCTTAGGGGAGACAGGGGGTGAAAAACTGTTTTTT. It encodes CASSLGETGGEKLFF.

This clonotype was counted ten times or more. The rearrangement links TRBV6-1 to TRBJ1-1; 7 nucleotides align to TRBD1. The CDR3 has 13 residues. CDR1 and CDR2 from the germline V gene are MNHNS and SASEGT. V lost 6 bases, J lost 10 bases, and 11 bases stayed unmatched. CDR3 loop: CASRSGQAIRAFF. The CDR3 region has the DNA TGTGCCAGCAGATCCGGACAGGCAATTAGAGCTTTCTTT.

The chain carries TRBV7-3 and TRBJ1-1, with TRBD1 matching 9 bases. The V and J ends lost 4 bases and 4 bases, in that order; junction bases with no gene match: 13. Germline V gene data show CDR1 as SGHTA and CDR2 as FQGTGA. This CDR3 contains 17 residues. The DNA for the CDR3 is TGTGCCAGCAGCTCAATGGGACAGGGAATGGTGGGCACTGAAGCTTTCTTT. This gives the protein CASSSMGQGMVGTEAFF.

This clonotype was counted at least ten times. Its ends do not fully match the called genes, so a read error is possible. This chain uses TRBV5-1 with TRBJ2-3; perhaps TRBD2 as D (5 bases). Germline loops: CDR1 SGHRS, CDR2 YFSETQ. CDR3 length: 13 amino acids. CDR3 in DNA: TGTGCCAGCAGCTTGGAGGGCACAGATACGCAGTATTTT. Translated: CASSLEGTDTQYF.

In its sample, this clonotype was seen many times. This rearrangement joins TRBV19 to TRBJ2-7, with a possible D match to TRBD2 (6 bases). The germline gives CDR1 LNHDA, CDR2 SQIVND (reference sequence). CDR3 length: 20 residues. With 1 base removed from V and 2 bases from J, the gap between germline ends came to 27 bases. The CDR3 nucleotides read TGTGCCAGTAGTATAGGGGACCCCGGGACTTCCGCCGTGGGACCCTACGAGCAGTACTTC. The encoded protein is CASSIGDPGTSAVGPYEQYF. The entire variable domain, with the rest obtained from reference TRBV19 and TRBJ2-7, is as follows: DGGITQSPKYLFRKEGQNVTLSCEQNLNHDAMYWYRQDPGQGLRLIYYSQIVNDFQKGDIAEGYSVSREKKESFPLTVTSAQKNPTAFYLCASSIGDPGTSAVGPYEQYFGPGTRLTVT.

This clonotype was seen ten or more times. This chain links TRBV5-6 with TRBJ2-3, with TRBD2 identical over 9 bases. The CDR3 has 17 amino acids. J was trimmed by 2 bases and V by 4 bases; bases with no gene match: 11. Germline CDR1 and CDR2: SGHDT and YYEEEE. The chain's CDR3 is CASSEVAGAVNTDTQYF. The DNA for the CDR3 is TGTGCCAGCAGCGAGGTAGCGGGGGCGGTAAACACAGATACGCAGTATTTT. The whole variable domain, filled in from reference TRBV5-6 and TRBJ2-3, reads DAGVTQSPTHLIKTRGQQVTLRCSPKSGHDTVSWYQQALGQGPQFIFQYYEEEERQRGNFPDRFSGHQFPNYSSELNVNALLLGDSALYLCASSEVAGAVNTDTQYFGPGTRLTVL.

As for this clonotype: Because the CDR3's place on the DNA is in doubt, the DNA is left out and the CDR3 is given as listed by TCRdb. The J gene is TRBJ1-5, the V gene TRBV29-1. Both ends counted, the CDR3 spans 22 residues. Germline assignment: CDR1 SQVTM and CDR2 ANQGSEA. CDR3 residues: CSVEVGTLSYEQYFGPAQPQHF.

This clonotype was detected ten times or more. DNA of the CDR3: TGCAGTGCTAGAGAACCATCGGGACAGGGGATCCACGAGCAGTACTTC. It encodes CSAREPSGQGIHEQYF. The V call is TRBV20-1, the J call TRBJ2-7, with 10 nucleotides matching TRBD1. V was clipped by 0 bases and J by 5 bases; unmatched bases: 10. CDR3 length: 16 amino acids. Germline CDR1 DFQATT, CDR2 SNEGSKA (reference sequence).

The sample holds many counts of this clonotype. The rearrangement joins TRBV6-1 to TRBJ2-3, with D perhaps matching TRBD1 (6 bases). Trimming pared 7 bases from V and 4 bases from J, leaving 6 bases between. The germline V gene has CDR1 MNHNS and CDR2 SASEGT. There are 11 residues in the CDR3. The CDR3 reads CASKGADTQYF. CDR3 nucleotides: TGTGCCAGCAAGGGGGCAGATACGCAGTATTTT.

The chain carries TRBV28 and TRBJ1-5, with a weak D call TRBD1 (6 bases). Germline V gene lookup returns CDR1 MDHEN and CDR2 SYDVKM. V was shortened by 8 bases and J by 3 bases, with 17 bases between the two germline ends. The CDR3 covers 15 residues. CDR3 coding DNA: TGTGCCAGCCTTACGGGGGGGGCGAACAATCAGCCCCAGCATTTT. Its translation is CASLTGGANNQPQHF.

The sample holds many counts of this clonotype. CDR3 DNA sequence: TGTGCCATCAGTGCAGACAGAAACTATGGCTACACCTTC. It encodes CAISADRNYGYTF. The rearrangement links TRBV10-3 to TRBJ1-2; maybe TRBD1 (5 bases). V was trimmed by 4 bases and J by 2 bases, leaving 8 bases between them. Germline CDR1 reads ENHRY; CDR2 reads SYGVKD. The CDR3 is 13 residues long.